This TCR beta chain was recorded in a study of blood T cell repertoires in COVID-19. Germline CDR1 reads MNHEY; CDR2 reads SVGEGT. The V end was cut by 0 bases, the J end by 0 bases, with 15 bases between. The CDR3 is made up of 18 amino acids. The table came from immunoSEQ multiplex PCR; TCRdb's copy has only in-frame clones and leaves some out. The sample has about 140,000 clones, approximately 86% seen once. Source material: peripheral blood. This TCR derives from a woman aged 55-69 years with acute or convalescent COVID-19. The V gene is TRBV6-2 or TRBV6-3, the J gene TRBJ2-1, with D possibly TRBD1 on 6 matching bases. CDR3 coding DNA: TGTGCCAGCAGTTACTCGACCCGCAGGGGTAGCTCCTACAATGAGCAGTTCTTC. Encoded protein: CASSYSTRRGSSYNEQFF.